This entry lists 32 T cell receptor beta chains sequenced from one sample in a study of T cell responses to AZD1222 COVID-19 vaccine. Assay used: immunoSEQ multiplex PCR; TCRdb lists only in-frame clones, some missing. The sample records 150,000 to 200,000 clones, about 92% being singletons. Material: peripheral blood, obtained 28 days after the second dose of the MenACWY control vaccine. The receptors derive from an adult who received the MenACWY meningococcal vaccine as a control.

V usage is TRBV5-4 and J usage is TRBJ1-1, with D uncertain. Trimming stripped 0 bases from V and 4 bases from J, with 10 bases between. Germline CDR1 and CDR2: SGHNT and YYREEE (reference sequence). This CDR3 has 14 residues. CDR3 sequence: CASSLDRLSTEAFF. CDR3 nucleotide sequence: TGTGCCAGCAGCTTGGATCGGTTGAGCACTGAAGCTTTCTTT.

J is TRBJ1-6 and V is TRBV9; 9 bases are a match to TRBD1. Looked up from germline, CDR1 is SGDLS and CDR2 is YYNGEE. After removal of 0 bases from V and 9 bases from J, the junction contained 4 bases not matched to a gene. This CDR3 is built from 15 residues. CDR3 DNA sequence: TGTGCCAGCAGCGTAGCTGGACAGGGGACTTCACCCCTCCACTTT. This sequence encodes CASSVAGQGTSPLHF.

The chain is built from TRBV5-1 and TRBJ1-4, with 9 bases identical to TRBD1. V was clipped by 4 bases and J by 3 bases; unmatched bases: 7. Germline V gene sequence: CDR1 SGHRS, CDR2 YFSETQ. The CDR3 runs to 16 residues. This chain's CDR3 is CASSPGQGWANEKLFF. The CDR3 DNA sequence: TGCGCCAGCAGCCCCGGACAGGGGTGGGCTAATGAAAAACTGTTTTTT.

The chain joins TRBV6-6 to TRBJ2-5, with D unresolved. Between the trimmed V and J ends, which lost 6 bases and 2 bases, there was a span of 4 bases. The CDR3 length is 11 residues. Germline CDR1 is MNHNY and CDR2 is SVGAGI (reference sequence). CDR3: CASRLQETQYF. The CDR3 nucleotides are TGTGCCAGCAGACTACAAGAGACCCAGTACTTC.

CDR3 sequence: CASGLAGASGELFF. The CDR3 bases are TGTGCCAGCGGGCTAGCGGGAGCCTCTGGGGAGCTGTTTTTT. The V gene is TRBV6-5, the J gene TRBJ2-2; 10 positions match TRBD2. The trim removed 8 bases at V and 8 bases at J, leaving 8 bases unmatched. In germline, CDR1 is MNHEY, CDR2 SVGAGI. CDR3 length: 14 amino acids.

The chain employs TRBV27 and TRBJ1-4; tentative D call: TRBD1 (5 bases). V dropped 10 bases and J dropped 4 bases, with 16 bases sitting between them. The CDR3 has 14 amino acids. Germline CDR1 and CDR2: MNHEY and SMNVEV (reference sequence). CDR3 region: CATGTPGLNEKLFF. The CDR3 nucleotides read TGTGCCACCGGGACCCCGGGCCTTAATGAAAAACTGTTTTTT.

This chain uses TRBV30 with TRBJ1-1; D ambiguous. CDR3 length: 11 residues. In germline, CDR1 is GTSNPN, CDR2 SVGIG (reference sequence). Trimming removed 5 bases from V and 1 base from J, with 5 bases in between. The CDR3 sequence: CAWDQNTEAFF. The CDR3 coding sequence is TGTGCCTGGGACCAGAACACTGAAGCTTTCTTT.

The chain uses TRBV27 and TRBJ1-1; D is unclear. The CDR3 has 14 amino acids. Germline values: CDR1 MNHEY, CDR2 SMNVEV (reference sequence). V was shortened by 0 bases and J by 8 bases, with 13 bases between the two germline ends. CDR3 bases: TGTGCCAGCAGTTTATCTCGGAACGGGTTGGAAGCTTTCTTT. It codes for CASSLSRNGLEAFF.

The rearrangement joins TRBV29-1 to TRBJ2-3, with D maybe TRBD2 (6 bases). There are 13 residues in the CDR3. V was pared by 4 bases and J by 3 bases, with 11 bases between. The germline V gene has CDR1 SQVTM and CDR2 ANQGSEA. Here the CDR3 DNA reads TGCAGCGTTGTGGGGGGTCAGACAGATACGCAGTATTTT. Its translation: CSVVGGQTDTQYF.

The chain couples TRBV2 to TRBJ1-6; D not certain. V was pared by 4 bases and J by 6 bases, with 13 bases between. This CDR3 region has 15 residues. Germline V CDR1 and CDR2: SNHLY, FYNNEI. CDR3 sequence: CASSAPLEGNSPLHF. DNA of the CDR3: TGTGCCAGCAGTGCACCACTTGAGGGTAATTCACCCCTCCACTTT.

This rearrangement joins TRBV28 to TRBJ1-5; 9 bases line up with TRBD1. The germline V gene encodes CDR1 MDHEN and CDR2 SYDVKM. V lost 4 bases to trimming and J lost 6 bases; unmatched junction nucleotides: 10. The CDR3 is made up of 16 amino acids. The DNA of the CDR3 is TGTGCCAGCAGTTGGCGGACAGGGGAAGAAGGTCAGCCCCAGCATTTT. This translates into CASSWRTGEEGQPQHF.

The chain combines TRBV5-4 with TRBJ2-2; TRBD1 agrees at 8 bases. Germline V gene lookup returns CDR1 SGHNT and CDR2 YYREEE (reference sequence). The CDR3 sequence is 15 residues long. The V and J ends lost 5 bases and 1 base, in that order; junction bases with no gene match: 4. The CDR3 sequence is CASRAGGRNTGELFF. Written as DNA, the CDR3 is TGTGCCAGCAGAGCAGGGGGCCGGAACACCGGGGAGCTGTTTTTT.

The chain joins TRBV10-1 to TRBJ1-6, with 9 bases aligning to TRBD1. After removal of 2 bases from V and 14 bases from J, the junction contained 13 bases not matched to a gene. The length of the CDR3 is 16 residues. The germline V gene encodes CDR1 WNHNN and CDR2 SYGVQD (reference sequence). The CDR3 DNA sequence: TGCGCCAGCAGTGAGGGGCTCCCCGGGACAGGGAAAACCCTCCACTTT. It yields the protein CASSEGLPGTGKTLHF.

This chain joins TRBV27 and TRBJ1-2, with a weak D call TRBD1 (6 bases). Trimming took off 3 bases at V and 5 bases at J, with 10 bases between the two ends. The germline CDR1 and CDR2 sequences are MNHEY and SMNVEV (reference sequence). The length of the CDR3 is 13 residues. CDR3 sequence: CASSFGQMYGYTF. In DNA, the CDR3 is TGTGCCAGCAGTTTCGGACAGATGTATGGCTACACCTTC.

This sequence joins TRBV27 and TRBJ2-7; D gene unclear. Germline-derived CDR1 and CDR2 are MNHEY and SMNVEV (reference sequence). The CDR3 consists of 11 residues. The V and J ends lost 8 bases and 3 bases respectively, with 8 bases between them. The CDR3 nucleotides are TGTGCCAGCCACGGGCGCTACGAGCAGTACTTC. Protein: CASHGRYEQYF.

The CDR3: CASSPGPSYEQYF. The CDR3 DNA sequence: TGTGCCAGCAGCCCAGGTCCCAGCTACGAGCAGTACTTC. The V and J genes are TRBV16 and TRBJ2-7; no reliable D call. In germline, CDR1 is KGHSY, CDR2 FQNENV. Trimming took 4 bases from V and 3 from J, leaving 10 bases between them. CDR3 length: 13 amino acids.

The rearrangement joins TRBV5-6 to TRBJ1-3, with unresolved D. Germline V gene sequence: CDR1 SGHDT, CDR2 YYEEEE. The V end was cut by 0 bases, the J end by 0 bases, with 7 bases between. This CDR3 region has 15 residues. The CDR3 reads CASSLGAPSGNTIYF. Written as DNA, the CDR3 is TGTGCCAGCAGCTTGGGGGCGCCCTCTGGAAACACCATATATTTT.

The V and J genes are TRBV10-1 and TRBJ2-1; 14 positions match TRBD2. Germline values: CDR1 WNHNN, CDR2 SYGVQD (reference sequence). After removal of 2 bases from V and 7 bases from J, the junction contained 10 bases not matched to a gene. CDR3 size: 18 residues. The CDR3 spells CASSEGLAGGLFGNEQFF. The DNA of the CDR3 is TGCGCCAGCAGTGAGGGACTAGCGGGAGGCCTTTTCGGTAATGAGCAGTTCTTC.

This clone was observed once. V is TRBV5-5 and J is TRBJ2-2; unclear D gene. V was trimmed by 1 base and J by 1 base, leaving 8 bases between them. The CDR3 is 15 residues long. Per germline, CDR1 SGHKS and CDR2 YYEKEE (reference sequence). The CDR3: CASSLFSGNTGELFF. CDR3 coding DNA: TGTGCCAGCAGCTTGTTCTCGGGGAACACCGGGGAGCTGTTTTTT. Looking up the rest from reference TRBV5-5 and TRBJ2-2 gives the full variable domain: DAGVTQSPTHLIKTRGQQVTLRCSPISGHKSVSWYQQVLGQGPQFIFQYYEKEERGRGNFPDRFSARQFPNYSSELNVNALLLGDSALYLCASSLFSGNTGELFFGEGSRLTVL.

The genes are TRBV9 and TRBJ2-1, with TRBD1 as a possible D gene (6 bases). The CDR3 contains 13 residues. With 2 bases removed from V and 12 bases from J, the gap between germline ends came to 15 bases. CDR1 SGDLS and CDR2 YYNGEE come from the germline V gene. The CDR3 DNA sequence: TGTGCCAGCAGCGTCTACACAGGGCTTGGGCAGTTCTTC. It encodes CASSVYTGLGQFF.

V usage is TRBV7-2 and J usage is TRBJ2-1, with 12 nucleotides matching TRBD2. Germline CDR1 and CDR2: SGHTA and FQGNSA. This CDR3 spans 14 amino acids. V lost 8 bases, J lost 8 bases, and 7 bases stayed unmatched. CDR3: CASRPTSGSHEQFF. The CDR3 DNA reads TGTGCCAGCCGCCCGACTAGCGGGAGCCATGAGCAGTTCTTC.

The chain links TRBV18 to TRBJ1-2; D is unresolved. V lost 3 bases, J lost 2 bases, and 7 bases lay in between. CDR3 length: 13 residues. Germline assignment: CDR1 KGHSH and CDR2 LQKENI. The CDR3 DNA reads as TGTGCCAGCTCACCCGACAACAACTATGGCTACACCTTC. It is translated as CASSPDNNYGYTF. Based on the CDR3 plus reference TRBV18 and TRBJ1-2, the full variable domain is NAGVMQNPRHLVRRRGQEARLRCSPMKGHSHVYWYRQLPEEGLKFMVYLQKENIIDESGMPKERFSAEFPKEGPSILRIQQVVRGDSAAYFCASSPDNNYGYTFGSGTRLTVV.

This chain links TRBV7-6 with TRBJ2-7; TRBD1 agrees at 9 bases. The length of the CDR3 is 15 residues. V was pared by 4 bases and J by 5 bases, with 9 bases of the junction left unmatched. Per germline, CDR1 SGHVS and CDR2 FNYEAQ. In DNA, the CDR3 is TGTGCCAGCAGCTCGCCGGGACAGGGTTCTAACGAGCAGTACTTC. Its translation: CASSSPGQGSNEQYF.

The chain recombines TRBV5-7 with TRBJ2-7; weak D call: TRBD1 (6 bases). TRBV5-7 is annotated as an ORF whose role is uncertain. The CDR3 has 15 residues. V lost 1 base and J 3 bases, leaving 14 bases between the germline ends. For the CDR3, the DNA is TGTGCCAGCAGCTTGTTGGGACATAGTGACTACGAGCAGTACTTC. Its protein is CASSLLGHSDYEQYF.

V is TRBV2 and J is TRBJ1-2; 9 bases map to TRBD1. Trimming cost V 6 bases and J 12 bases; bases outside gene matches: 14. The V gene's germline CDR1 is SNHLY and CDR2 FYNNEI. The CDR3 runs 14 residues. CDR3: CASSDKTGQGEHTF. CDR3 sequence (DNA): TGTGCCAGCAGCGACAAGACGGGACAGGGCGAACACACCTTC.

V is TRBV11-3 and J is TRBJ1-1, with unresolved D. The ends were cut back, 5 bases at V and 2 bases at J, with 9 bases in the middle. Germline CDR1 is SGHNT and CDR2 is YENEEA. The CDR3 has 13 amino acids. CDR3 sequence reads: CASSSPGNTEAFF. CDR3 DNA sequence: TGTGCCAGCAGCAGTCCGGGAAACACTGAAGCTTTCTTT.

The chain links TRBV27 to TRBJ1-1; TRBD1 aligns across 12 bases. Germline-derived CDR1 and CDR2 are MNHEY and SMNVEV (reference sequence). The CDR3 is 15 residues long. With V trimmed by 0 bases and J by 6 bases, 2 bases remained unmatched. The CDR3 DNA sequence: TGTGCCAGCAGTTTATCGGGGACAGGGGGCTCTGAAGCTTTCTTT. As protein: CASSLSGTGGSEAFF.

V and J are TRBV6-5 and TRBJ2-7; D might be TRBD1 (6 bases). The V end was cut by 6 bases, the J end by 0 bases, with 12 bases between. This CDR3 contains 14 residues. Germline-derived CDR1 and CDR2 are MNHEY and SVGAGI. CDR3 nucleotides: TGTGCCAGCAGCCCAGGGGTTGGCTCCTACGAGCAGTACTTC. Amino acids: CASSPGVGSYEQYF.

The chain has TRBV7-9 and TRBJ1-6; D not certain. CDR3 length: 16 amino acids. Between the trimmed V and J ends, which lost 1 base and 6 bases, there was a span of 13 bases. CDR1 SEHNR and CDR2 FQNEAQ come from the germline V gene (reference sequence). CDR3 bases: TGTGCCAGCAGCTTAGGTTCGGATATTATTAATTCACCCCTCCACTTT. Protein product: CASSLGSDIINSPLHF.

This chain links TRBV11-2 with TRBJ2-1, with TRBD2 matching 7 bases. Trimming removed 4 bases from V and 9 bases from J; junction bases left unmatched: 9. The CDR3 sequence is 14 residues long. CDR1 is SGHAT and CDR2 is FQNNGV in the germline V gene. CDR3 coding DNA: TGTGCCAGCAGCTCTGGGGCGGGAGTAGGTGAGCAGTTCTTC. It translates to CASSSGAGVGEQFF.

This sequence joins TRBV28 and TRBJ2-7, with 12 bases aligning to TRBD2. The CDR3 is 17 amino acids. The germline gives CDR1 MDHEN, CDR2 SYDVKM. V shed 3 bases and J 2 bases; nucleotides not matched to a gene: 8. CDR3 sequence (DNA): TGTGCCAGCAGTTTGAAGCCGGGACTAGCGGGTGCCTACGAGCAGTACTTC. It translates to CASSLKPGLAGAYEQYF.

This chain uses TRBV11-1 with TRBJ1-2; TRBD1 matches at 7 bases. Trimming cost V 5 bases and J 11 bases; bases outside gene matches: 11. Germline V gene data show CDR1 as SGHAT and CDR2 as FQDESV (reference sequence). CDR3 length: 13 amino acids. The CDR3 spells CASSPQTGLAYTF. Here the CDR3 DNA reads TGTGCCAGCAGCCCACAGACAGGGTTGGCTTACACCTTC.